The present T cell receptor (beta chain) was sequenced within a study of blood T cells in healthy people across ages. Next came a second PCR, run for roughly 7 to 12 cycles, which used a sample-barcoded 5' primer along with a J-beta primer mix. Researchers report that each sample yielded at least 3 million CDR3-containing paired-end reads. TCRdb fed the 5' RACE reads into MiXCR, producing one record per CDR3 protein. The profile shows more than 700,000 distinct CDR3 sequences, roughly 50% of them singletons. The CDR3 is 14 residues long. The junction had 7 bases not matched to a gene; V was cut back by 7 bases and J by 7 bases. Germline CDR1 SQVTM, CDR2 ANQGSEA.

The sequence was collected from an elderly man in good health. This chain uses TRBV29-1 with TRBJ2-1; TRBD2 agrees at 13 bases. The sequencing input was blood. The CDR3 bases are TGCAGCGCCACTAGCGGGAGGGCCGGGAATGAGCAGTTCTTC. Translation: CSATSGRAGNEQFF.